This entry concerns a single T cell receptor (beta chain). The authors' processing: Reference gene primer amplification in the assay estimated nucleated cell counts. Data came from immunoSEQ multiplex PCR; TCRdb stores just in-frame clones and leaves some out. V and J calls and clone size are as listed in that table; D and trimming were resolved from the DNA. The sample lists approximately 120,000 clones, around 83% occurring once. The data originate from a study of blood T cell repertoires in COVID-19. Study in general: Collection of acute and convalescent COVID-19 samples took place in the United States, Italy and Spain. Nucleic acid was either cDNA or gDNA, and it came from T cells, B-cell-depleted T cells, or PBMCs.

CDR3 length equals 16 residues. CDR1 SGHRS and CDR2 YFSETQ come from the germline V gene. V lost 2 bases to trimming and J lost 2 bases; unmatched junction nucleotides: 9. The rearrangement uses TRBV5-1 and TRBJ2-5; the match to TRBD1 covers 7 bases. Sequencing used peripheral blood. The TCR originated in a human donor in a cohort sampled during active COVID-19. The CDR3 is CASSFLRQGTQETQYF. In DNA form, the CDR3 reads TGCGCCAGCAGCTTCTTACGACAGGGAACTCAAGAGACCCAGTACTTC.